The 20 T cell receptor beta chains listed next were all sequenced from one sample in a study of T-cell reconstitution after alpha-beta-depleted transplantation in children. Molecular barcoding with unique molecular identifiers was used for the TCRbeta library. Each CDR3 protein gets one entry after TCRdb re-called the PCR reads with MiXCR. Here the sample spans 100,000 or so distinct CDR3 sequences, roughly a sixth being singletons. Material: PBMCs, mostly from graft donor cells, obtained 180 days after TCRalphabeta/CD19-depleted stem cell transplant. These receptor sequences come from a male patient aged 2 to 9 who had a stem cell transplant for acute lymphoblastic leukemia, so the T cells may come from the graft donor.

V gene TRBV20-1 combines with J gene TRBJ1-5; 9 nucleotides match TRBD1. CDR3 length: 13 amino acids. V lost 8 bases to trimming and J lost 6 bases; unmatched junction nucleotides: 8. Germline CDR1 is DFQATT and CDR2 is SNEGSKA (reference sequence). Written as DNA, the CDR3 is TGCAGTTCCACAGGGGGCTCGACTCAGCCCCAGCATTTT. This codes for CSSTGGSTQPQHF.

This chain's CDR3 is CASAPGQGDRSPLHF. CDR3 coding DNA: TGTGCCAGCGCACCCGGACAGGGAGATCGTTCACCCCTCCACTTT. The chain joins TRBV12-3 or TRBV12-4 to TRBJ1-6; 8 bases agree with TRBD1. CDR3 length: 15 amino acids. J gave up 9 bases and V 8 bases, and 12 bases lay outside the gene matches.

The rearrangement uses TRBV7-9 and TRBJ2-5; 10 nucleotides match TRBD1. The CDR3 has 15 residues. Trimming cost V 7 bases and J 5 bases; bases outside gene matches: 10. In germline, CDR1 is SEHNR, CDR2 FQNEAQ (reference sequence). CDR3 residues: CASIPSGQGGETQYF. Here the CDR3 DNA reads TGTGCCAGCATCCCGTCCGGACAGGGGGGGGAGACCCAGTACTTC. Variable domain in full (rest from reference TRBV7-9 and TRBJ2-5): DTGVSQNPRHKITKRGQNVTFRCDPISEHNRLYWYRQTLGQGPEFLTYFQNEAQLEKSRLLSDRFSAERPKGSFSTLEIQRTEQGDSAMYLCASIPSGQGGETQYFGPGTRLLVL.

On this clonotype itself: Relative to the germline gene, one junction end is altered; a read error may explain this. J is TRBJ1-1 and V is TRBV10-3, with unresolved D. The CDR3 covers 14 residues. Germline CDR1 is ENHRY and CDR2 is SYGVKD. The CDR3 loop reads CANSEEGWVTEAFF. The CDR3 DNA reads TGTGCCAACAGTGAGGAAGGTTGGGTCACTGAAGCTTTCTTT.

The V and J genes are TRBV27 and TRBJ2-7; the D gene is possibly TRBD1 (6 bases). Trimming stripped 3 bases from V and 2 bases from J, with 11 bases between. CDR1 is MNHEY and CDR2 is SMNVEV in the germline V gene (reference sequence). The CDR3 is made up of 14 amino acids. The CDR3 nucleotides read TGTGCCAGCAGTTTTGGACAGACTCCCTACGAGCAGTACTTC. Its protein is CASSFGQTPYEQYF.

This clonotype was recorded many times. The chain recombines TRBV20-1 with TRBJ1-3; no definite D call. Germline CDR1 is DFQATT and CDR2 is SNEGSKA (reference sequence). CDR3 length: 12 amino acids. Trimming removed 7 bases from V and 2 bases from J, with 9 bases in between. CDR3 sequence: CSVPTPGNTIYF. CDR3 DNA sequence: TGCAGTGTACCTACCCCTGGAAACACCATATATTTT.

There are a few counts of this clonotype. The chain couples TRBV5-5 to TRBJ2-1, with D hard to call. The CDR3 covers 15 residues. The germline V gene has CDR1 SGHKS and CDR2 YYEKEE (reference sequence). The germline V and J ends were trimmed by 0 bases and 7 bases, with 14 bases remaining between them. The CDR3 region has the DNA TGTGCCAGCAGCTTGGTCCCCTCCGTTGGAAATGAGCAGTTCTTC. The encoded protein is CASSLVPSVGNEQFF.

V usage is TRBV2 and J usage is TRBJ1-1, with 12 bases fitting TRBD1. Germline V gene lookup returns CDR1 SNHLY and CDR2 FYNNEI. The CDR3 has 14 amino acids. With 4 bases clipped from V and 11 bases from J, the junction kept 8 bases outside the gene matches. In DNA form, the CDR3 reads TGTGCCAGCAGTGTGAGGGGACAGGGGGCGCGGGCTTTCTTT. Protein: CASSVRGQGARAFF.

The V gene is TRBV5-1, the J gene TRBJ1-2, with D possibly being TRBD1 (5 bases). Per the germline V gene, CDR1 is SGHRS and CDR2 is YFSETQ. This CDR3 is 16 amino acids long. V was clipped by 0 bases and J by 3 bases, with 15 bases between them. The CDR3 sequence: CASSLAGRAADYGYTF. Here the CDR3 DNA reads TGCGCCAGCAGCTTGGCCGGCAGGGCGGCCGACTATGGCTACACCTTC. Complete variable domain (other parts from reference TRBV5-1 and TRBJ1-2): KAGVTQTPRYLIKTRGQQVTLSCSPISGHRSVSWYQQTPGQGLQFLFEYFSETQRNKGNFPGRFSGRQFSNSRSEMNVSTLELGDSALYLCASSLAGRAADYGYTFGSGTRLTVV.

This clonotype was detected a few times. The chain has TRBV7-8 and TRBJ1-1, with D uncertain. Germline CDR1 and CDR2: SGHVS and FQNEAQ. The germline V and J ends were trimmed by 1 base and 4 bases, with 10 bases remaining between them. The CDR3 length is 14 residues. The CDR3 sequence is CASSLDYGVTEAFF. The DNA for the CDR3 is TGTGCCAGCAGCTTAGATTACGGTGTCACTGAAGCTTTCTTT.

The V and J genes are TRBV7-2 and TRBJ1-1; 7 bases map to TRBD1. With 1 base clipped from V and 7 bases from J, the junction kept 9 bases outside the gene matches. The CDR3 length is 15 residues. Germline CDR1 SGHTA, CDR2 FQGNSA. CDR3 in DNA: TGTGCCAGCAGCTTAGGGGACAGAGGGAGCGGTGAAGCTTTCTTT. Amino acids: CASSLGDRGSGEAFF. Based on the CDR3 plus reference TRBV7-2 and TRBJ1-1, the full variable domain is GAGVSQSPSNKVTEKGKDVELRCDPISGHTALYWYRQSLGQGLEFLIYFQGNSAPDKSGLPSDRFSAERTGGSVSTLTIQRTQQEDSAVYLCASSLGDRGSGEAFFGQGTRLTVV.

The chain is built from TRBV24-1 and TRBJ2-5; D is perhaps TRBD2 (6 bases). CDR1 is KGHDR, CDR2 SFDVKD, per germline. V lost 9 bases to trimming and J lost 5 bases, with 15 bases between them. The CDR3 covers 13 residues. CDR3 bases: TGTGCCACCGGCGGGGCGGACCTCGAGACCCAGTACTTC. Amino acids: CATGGADLETQYF.

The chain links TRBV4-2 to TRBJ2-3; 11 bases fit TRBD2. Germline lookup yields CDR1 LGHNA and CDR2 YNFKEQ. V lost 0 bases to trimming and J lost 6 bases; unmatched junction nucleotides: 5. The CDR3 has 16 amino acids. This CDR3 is CASSQELAGVGDTQYF. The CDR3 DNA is TGTGCCAGCAGCCAAGAACTAGCGGGGGTAGGGGATACGCAGTATTTT.

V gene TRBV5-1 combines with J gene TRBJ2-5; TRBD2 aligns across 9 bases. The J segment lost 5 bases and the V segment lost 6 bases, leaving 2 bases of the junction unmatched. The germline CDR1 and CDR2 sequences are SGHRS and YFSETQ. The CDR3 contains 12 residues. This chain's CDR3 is CASNLAGETQYF. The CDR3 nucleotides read TGCGCCAGCAACCTAGCGGGGGAGACCCAGTACTTC.

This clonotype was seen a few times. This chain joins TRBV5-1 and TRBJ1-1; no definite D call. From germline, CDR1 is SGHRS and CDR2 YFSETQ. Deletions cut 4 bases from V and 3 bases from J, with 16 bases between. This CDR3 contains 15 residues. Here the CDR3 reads CASSLGYPRDTEAFF. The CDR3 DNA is TGCGCCAGCAGCCTAGGGTACCCGCGGGACACTGAAGCTTTCTTT. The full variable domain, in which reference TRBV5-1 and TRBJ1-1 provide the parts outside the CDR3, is KAGVTQTPRYLIKTRGQQVTLSCSPISGHRSVSWYQQTPGQGLQFLFEYFSETQRNKGNFPGRFSGRQFSNSRSEMNVSTLELGDSALYLCASSLGYPRDTEAFFGQGTRLTVV.

The DNA for the CDR3 is TGTGCTACCGCCGGGACAATGCGGAATTCACCCCTCCACTTT. This codes for CATAGTMRNSPLHF. The chain carries TRBV7-2 and TRBJ1-6; a possible D gene is TRBD1 (6 bases). There are 14 residues in the CDR3. Per germline, CDR1 SGHTA and CDR2 FQGNSA.

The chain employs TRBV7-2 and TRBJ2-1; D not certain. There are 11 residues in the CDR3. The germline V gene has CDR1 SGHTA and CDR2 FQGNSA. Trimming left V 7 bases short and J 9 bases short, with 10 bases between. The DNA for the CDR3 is TGTGCCAGCACTCTAATGGGTGAGCAGTTCTTC. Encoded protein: CASTLMGEQFF.

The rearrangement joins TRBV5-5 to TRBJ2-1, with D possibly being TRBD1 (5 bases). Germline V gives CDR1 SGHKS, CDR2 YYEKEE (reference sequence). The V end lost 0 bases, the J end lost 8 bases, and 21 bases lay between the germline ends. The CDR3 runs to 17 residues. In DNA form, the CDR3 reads TGTGCCAGCAGCTTGGTAGGATTTCAGGGATCGTACGATGAGCAGTTCTTC. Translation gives CASSLVGFQGSYDEQFF.

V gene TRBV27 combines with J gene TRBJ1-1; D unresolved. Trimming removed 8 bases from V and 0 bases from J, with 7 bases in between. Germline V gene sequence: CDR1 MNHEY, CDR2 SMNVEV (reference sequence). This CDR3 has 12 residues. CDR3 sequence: CASYKMNTEAFF. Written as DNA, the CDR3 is TGTGCCAGCTACAAGATGAACACTGAAGCTTTCTTT.

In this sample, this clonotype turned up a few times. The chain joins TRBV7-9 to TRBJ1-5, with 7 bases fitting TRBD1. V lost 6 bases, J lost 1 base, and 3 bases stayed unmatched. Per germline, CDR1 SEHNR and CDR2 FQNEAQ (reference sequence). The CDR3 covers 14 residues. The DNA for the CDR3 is TGTGCCAGCAGGGCACAGGGGAGCAATCAGCCCCAGCATTTT. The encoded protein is CASRAQGSNQPQHF.